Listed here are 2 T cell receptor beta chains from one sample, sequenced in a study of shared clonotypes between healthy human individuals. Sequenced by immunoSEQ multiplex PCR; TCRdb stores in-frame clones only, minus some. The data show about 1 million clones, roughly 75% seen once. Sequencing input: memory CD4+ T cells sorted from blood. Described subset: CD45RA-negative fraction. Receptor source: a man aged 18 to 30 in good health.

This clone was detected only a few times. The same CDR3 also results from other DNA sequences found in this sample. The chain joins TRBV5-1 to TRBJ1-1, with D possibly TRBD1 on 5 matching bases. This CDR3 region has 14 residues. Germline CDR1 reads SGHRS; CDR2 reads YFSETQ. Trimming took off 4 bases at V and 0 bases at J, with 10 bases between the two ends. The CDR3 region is CASSLGGVNTEAFF. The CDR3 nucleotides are TGCGCCAGCAGCCTTGGGGGGGTGAACACTGAAGCTTTCTTT.

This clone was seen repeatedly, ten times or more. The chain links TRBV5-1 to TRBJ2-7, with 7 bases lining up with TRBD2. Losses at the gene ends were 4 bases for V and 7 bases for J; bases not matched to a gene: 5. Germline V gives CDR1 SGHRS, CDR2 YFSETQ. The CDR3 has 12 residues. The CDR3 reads CASSLGAGEQYF. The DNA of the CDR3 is TGCGCCAGCAGCCTCGGAGCGGGGGAGCAGTACTTC.